What follows describes a single T cell receptor (beta chain). Germline values: CDR1 SGHVS, CDR2 FQNEAQ. Between the trimmed V and J ends, which lost 1 base and 2 bases, there was a span of 20 bases. The CDR3 sequence is 18 residues long. An oligo carrying a UMI was ligated to the cDNA 3' end. An equimolar mix of RC1.1 and RC1.2 primed the beta chain across TRBC1 and TRBC2. TCRdb reanalysed the UMI-ligation and nested PCR reads using MiXCR and keeps one entry per CDR3 protein. This table has around 44,000 distinct CDR3 sequences, 15% to 20% appearing once. The record originates from a study of quantifying T cell responses using KT2 cells. Study context: cDNA was made from DNase-treated RNA using alpha and beta constant primers.

Known numbers of the T cell clone KT2 were added to PBMC. Fixed numbers of PBMC received varying amounts of KT2 cells. This clonotype originated in a human donor. The J gene is TRBJ1-2, the V gene TRBV7-8; the D gene is possibly TRBD1 (6 bases). The sequencing input was PBMCs spiked with cells of the T cell clone KT2. The CDR3 loop reads CASSLGGTGWRPNYGYTF. CDR3 nucleotide sequence: TGTGCCAGCAGCTTAGGGGGAACAGGGTGGCGGCCAAACTATGGCTACACCTTC.